The T cell receptor beta chain under discussion was sequenced for a study of blood T cell repertoires in COVID-19. Study summary: The study drew acute and convalescent COVID-19 samples from the United States, Italy and Spain. Sources were T cells, B-cell-depleted T cells, or PBMCs; the material itself was cDNA or gDNA.

In the study's own analysis: How many nucleated cells were present was estimated from reference gene primer amplification. Method: immunoSEQ multiplex PCR; TCRdb's copy keeps in-frame clones and lacks some. D and trimming were read from the DNA, whereas the V and J calls and clone size are those reported in that table. The sample has 250,000 to 400,000 clones, approximately 88% seen once; the top ten hold under 2%. This clonotype was sampled from a young woman with COVID-19, enrolled during active disease. Sequences were obtained from peripheral blood.

Here the CDR3 DNA reads TGCGCCAGCAGCCAGGGGACTAACACAGATACGCAGTATTTT. Translation gives CASSQGTNTDTQYF. The rearrangement links TRBV4-1 to TRBJ2-3, with 7 bases lining up with TRBD2. This CDR3 has 14 residues. Germline trimming cut 3 bases from V and 2 bases from J; bases unmatched to any gene: 2. Germline CDR1 and CDR2: MGHRA and YSYEKL.